Here is one T cell receptor beta chain with its context. The source of the sample is a study of blood T cell repertoires in COVID-19. In the authors' methods: How many nucleated cells were present was estimated from reference gene primer amplification. This table comes from immunoSEQ multiplex PCR, and its TCRdb copy is limited to in-frame clones, with some not included. From that table come the V and J calls and clone size; the DNA was used to work out D and trimming. The sample has approximately 300,000 clones, 65% to 90% seen once; the top ten hold about 10%. Cohort 3 donors counted as recovered after two negative PCRs, clearance, or resolved symptoms. The CDR3 runs to 14 residues. The germline V gene encodes CDR1 SGHDN and CDR2 FVKESK. The V end was cut by 1 base, the J end by 6 bases, with 13 bases between.

The receptor comes from a woman younger than 30 who had recovered from COVID-19. Input material: PBMCs or T cells enriched from blood (not recorded which). This chain uses TRBV14 with TRBJ2-7; no clear D gene. The CDR3 bases are TGTGCCAGCAGCCAAGGAAAATTCGTCGGCGAGCAGTACTTC. Protein: CASSQGKFVGEQYF.